Below are 8 T cell receptor beta chains sequenced from a single sample in a study of cytomegalovirus exposure and HLA in healthy donors. This PCR relied on a set of 60 Vbeta primers and 13 Jbeta primers. Here immunoSEQ multiplex PCR was the method, and the copy in TCRdb shows in-frame clones only, minus some. Of 180,000 or so clones detected, roughly 85% appear once; the ten largest clones hold around 1.5%. Sequenced material: PBMCs. These receptors were taken from a male donor in good health and CMV-seronegative.

The chain couples TRBV9 to TRBJ1-3, with 8 bases matching TRBD1. This CDR3 has 15 residues. The ends lost 4 bases at V and 5 bases at J; junction bases unmatched: 8. Germline V gives CDR1 SGDLS, CDR2 YYNGEE. CDR3: CASSPRDRLRNTIYF. DNA of the CDR3: TGTGCCAGCAGCCCCCGGGACAGGTTGAGAAACACCATATATTTT.

This chain uses TRBV5-1 with TRBJ2-1; D is possibly TRBD1 (5 bases). Germline CDR1 reads SGHRS; CDR2 reads YFSETQ. The CDR3 covers 19 residues. V lost 0 bases, J lost 5 bases, and 24 bases lay in between. The CDR3 DNA reads TGCGCCAGCAGCTTGGCTACGGACACACCCCAGATGACAAACAATGAGCAGTTCTTC. Protein product: CASSLATDTPQMTNNEQFF.

This clone came up a few times. V usage is TRBV6-1 and J usage is TRBJ1-1; no clear D gene. The CDR3 extends over 11 amino acids. CDR1 and CDR2 (germline): MNHNS, SASEGT. Trimming took off 7 bases at V and 6 bases at J, with 9 bases between the two ends. The CDR3 DNA is TGTGCCAGCACACCGTTAGCTGAAGCTTTCTTT. Amino acid sequence: CASTPLAEAFF.

The rearrangement joins TRBV29-1 to TRBJ2-7, with 7 positions matching TRBD1. CDR1 and CDR2 from the germline V gene are SQVTM and ANQGSEA. CDR3 size: 12 residues. The ends lost 5 bases at V and 6 bases at J; junction bases unmatched: 7. CDR3 residues: CSVNRGLGEQYF. CDR3 bases: TGCAGCGTTAACAGGGGTCTCGGCGAGCAGTACTTC.

V and J are TRBV2 and TRBJ2-5; a possible D gene is TRBD1 (5 bases). The CDR3 extends over 15 amino acids. Trimming pared 4 bases from V and 1 base from J, leaving 13 bases between. Per the germline V gene, CDR1 is SNHLY and CDR2 is FYNNEI. CDR3 DNA: TGTGCCAGCAGTGTAGGATGGCAGGGCCAAGAGACCCAGTACTTC. Protein sequence: CASSVGWQGQETQYF.

This chain connects TRBV5-6 to TRBJ1-2, with TRBD1 identical over 7 bases. CDR3 length: 14 residues. J lost 2 bases, V lost 1 base, and 2 bases had no gene match. Looked up from germline, CDR1 is SGHDT and CDR2 is YYEEEE. CDR3 coding DNA: TGTGCCAGCAGCTTGCGACAGGGAAACTATGGCTACACCTTC. Translating it yields CASSLRQGNYGYTF.

The chain uses TRBV14 and TRBJ2-7; maybe TRBD2 (5 bases). CDR1 is SGHDN and CDR2 is FVKESK in the germline V gene. This CDR3 comprises 12 residues. Between the trimmed V and J ends, which lost 7 bases and 5 bases, there was a span of 12 bases. The CDR3 region is CASNRDFHEQYF. CDR3 DNA: TGTGCCAGCAACCGGGATTTCCACGAGCAGTACTTC.

The chain employs TRBV5-6 and TRBJ1-1, with TRBD1 as a possible D gene (5 bases). There are 14 residues in the CDR3. Germline-derived CDR1 and CDR2 are SGHDT and YYEEEE. V lost 7 bases and J 4 bases, leaving 17 bases between the germline ends. CDR3 nucleotides: TGTGCCAGCCGCAGGCAGGCAGGGTTCACTGAAGCTTTCTTT. This gives the protein CASRRQAGFTEAFF.